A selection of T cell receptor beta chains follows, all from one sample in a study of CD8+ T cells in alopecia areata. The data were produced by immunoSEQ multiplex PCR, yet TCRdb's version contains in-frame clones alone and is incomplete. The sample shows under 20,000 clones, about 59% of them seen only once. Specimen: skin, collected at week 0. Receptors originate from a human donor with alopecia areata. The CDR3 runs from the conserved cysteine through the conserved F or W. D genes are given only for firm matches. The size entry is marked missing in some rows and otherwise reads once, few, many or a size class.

DNA: TGCGCCAGCAGCCAAGAGTTGGCGGCTGGAAACACCATATATTTT; CDR3: CASSQELAAGNTIYF; size: -; D: -; J: TRBJ1-3; V: TRBV4-3
DNA: TGTGCCAGCAGCCGACAGAGCTCTGGAAACACCATATATTTT; CDR3: CASSRQSSGNTIYF; size: -; D: -; J: TRBJ1-3; V: TRBV2
DNA: TGTGCCACCAGGAGAGAGGGAGATACGCAGTATTTT; CDR3: CATRREGDTQYF; size: -; D: -; J: TRBJ2-3; V: TRBV15
DNA: TGTGCCAGCAGCTCTCTGGGACTAGACCTCTACAATGAGCAGTTCTTC; CDR3: CASSSLGLDLYNEQFF; size: -; D: TRBD2; J: TRBJ2-1; V: TRBV7-9
DNA: TGTGCCAGCAGCCGTCCTATACATGGTAGGGGCACAGATACGCAGTATTTT; CDR3: CASSRPIHGRGTDTQYF; size: -; D: -; J: TRBJ2-3; V: TRBV4-2
DNA: TGCGCCAGCAGCCCAATGGTGACTAGCGGGGGTAATGAGCAGTTCTTC; CDR3: CASSPMVTSGGNEQFF; size: -; D: TRBD2; J: TRBJ2-1; V: TRBV4-1
DNA: TGTGCCATCAGTGACAGGGTCACAGATACGCAGTATTTT; CDR3: CAISDRVTDTQYF; size: -; D: -; J: TRBJ2-3; V: TRBV10-3
DNA: TGCGCCAGCAGCTCCGGGACAGAGGGATTGGCGAACTATGGCTACACCTTC; CDR3: CASSSGTEGLANYGYTF; size: -; D: TRBD1; J: TRBJ1-2; V: TRBV5-1
DNA: TGTGCCTGGAGTGTGGGGGTGGTTGCCGCTCAGCCCCAGCATTTT; CDR3: CAWSVGVVAAQPQHF; size: -; D: -; J: TRBJ1-5; V: TRBV30
DNA: TGTGCCAGTAGTACTGACAGCATGAACACTGAAGCTTTCTTT; CDR3: CASSTDSMNTEAFF; size: -; D: -; J: TRBJ1-1; V: TRBV19
DNA: TGTGCCAGCAGTTTATTAGGGGTATTGACTGAAGCTTTCTTT; CDR3: CASSLLGVLTEAFF; size: -; D: -; J: TRBJ1-1; V: TRBV27
DNA: TGTGCCAGCAGTTACCGGGGGGTAATTGAAAAACTGTTTTTT; CDR3: CASSYRGVIEKLFF; size: -; D: -; J: TRBJ1-4; V: TRBV6-6
DNA: TGTGCCAGCACCAGGGGGGGTCGCCGGGATGGCTACACCTTC; CDR3: CASTRGGRRDGYTF; size: -; D: TRBD1; J: TRBJ1-2; V: TRBV7-2
DNA: TGTGCCAGCAGCTTGGCCGGGACAGGTCGAAATTCACCCCTCCACTTT; CDR3: CASSLAGTGRNSPLHF; size: -; D: TRBD1; J: TRBJ1-6; V: TRBV5-5
DNA: TGTGCCAGTAGTATGTTGGCAGGGGGCTTTTCCCGCTCTGGAAACACCATATATTTT; CDR3: CASSMLAGGFSRSGNTIYF; size: once; D: TRBD1; J: TRBJ1-3; V: TRBV19
DNA: TGTGCCAGCAGCTTACCCCCGGACCCCTACACCTTC; CDR3: CASSLPPDPYTF; size: -; D: -; J: TRBJ1-2; V: TRBV7-2
DNA: TGCGCCAGCAGCCCTGGACAGGGGTGGGTCTACGGCACTGAAGCTTTCTTT; CDR3: CASSPGQGWVYGTEAFF; size: -; D: TRBD1; J: TRBJ1-1; V: TRBV5-1
DNA: TGTGCCTGGAGTCAGGCAGAGCCTCGAGGTTGGCAGTACTTC; CDR3: CAWSQAEPRGWQYF; size: -; D: -; J: TRBJ2-7; V: TRBV30
DNA: TGCGCCAGCAGTCCTGGGACTCAGCCGAGAGAGCAGTACTTC; CDR3: CASSPGTQPREQYF; size: -; D: -; J: TRBJ2-7; V: TRBV10-2
DNA: TGCGCCAGCAGCGTCCGAGGATACGGACAGACCTACAATGAGCAGTTCTTC; CDR3: CASSVRGYGQTYNEQFF; size: -; D: -; J: TRBJ2-1; V: TRBV4-1